The present T cell receptor (beta chain) was sequenced within a study of Graves' ophthalmopathy and Graves' hyperthyroidism (dated 2018 in TCRdb). About the study as a whole: Peripheral blood was collected before any treatment was given, at the time of initial diagnosis. An independent validation cohort comprised around 19 hyperthyroidism patients and some 16 patients who later progressed from hyperthyroidism to ophthalmopathy. In total, 135 blood samples were TCR-sequenced: fewer than 50 ophthalmopathy, over 70 hyperthyroidism and about 17 hyperthyroidism-to-ophthalmopathy patients. For training and testing, the 95 to 100 patients in the discovery cohort were randomly divided in a 7:3 ratio. The study used TCR beta repertoire signatures to distinguish Graves' ophthalmopathy from Graves' hyperthyroidism and to predict progression to ophthalmopathy. After sampling, hyperthyroidism patients received methimazole starting at 30 mg daily, and ophthalmopathy patients received high-dose intravenous methylprednisolone. A discovery set of 90 to 100 patients (under 45 ophthalmopathy, 57 stable hyperthyroidism) was enrolled to explore V-J signatures distinguishing ophthalmopathy from hyperthyroidism. In about six hyperthyroidism patients, the T-cell repertoire of thyroid tissue was compared with the T-cell repertoire of blood.

Ophthalmopathy patients were characterized by moderately to severely active disease, a Clinical Activity Score of at least 3, a NOSPECS grade of at least 4, and a disease duration under 3 months. Patients with other autoimmune diseases, uncontrolled infections, pregnancy or lactation were excluded from the study. Diagnosis was based on clinical symptoms, serum thyroxine, TRAb, thyroid ultrasound and orbital computed tomography. Ficoll-Paque density gradient centrifugation was used to isolate PBMCs from about 10 ml of fresh peripheral blood. Total RNA was extracted using Trizol reagent, and RNA quality was checked on an Agilent 2100 Bioanalyzer. This clonotype was recorded many times. It has no known antigen specificity. Base qualities are not at hand, and no much larger clone is one base apart. CDR1 and CDR2 are read off the germline V gene as MDHEN and SYDVKM. Relative to germline, V is missing 4 bases and J is missing 1 base, with 11 bases of the junction outside any gene match. The CDR3 starts with the cysteine, ends with the phenylalanine, and has 18 residues. Of the read, only the CDR3 DNA is kept; its 54 bases are in frame from base 1.

Broader findings and caveats from the paper: In validation, the model predicted ophthalmopathy progression with 55% to 71% sensitivity and 72.22% specificity; 12 predicted patients were CT-confirmed with GO in a median of approximately 6.2 months. Sample size was not statistically predetermined, and group allocation was not concealed from the investigators. Most expanded thyroid clonotypes with a frequency above 0.001 also appeared in blood, which suggests that blood repertoires may reflect the immune response in the thyroid. Ophthalmopathy was separated from stable hyperthyroidism by the 13-signature model with roughly 88% sensitivity and roughly 82% specificity in cross-validation and with 80%/75% in the test set.

For repertoire sequencing, the TCR beta CDR3 regions were amplified from RNA transcripts. A first-round RT-PCR used HTBI primers with the Qiagen OneStep RT-PCR kit, followed by a second-round multiplex PCR, size selection and purification. Libraries were sequenced on an Illumina HiSeq2000 using paired-end 100 bp reads. In the source study's methods: Reads were processed with SOAPnuke, discarding reads with adapters, uncalled bases, mean Phred below 15, or no exact constant-primer or identifier match. High-quality paired reads were merged with COPE v1.2.5. Clonotypes were defined as unique nucleotide sequences and were aligned to IMGT TRB V, D and J references using MiTCR v1.1. Only V-J combinations with frequency above 0.0001 were analysed, covering approximately 99% of repertoires. A TCR clonal expansion and chaos score per V-J combination was defined as the ratio of F50 clonal expansion to chaos observed in the TCRdist matrix. Features were reduced by Welch's t-statistics and random forest to over 10 V-J combinations, which fed a naive Bayes classifier. The similarity between thyroid and blood repertoires was quantified using the Morisita-Horn index. Clones were called with MiXCR by TCRdb after fastp trimmed the public reads at Q25, and only in-frame beta chains were retained. Each CDR3 protein appears once, grouped with its most common genes and DNA. The V and J calls and clone size are TCRdb's, not the authors'. The sample table contains fewer than 400,000 distinct CDR3 sequences; only one count was recorded for approximately 20% of them. The ten largest clones take up 1.5% to 2% of the sample.

In this chain, TRBV28 is recombined with TRBJ2-4; 9 nucleotides in the junction match TRBD1. Sequenced input: peripheral blood. The TCR was taken from a woman between 18 and 29 years old with Graves' ophthalmopathy. Donor details come from another sample of the same person, matched by shared clones. The CDR3 reads as follows: CASSSVPGQGSAKNIQYF. DNA sequence: TGTGCCAGCAGTTCAGTCCCGGGACAGGGTAGTGCCAAAAACATTCAGTACTTC.